These 27 T cell receptor beta chains were sequenced from one sample in a study of graft-versus-host responses after intestinal transplantation. Tissue processing of the graft released intraepithelial and lamina propria lymphocytes from it. Sequencing used immunoSEQ multiplex PCR; TCRdb keeps in-frame clones, though not all of them. The table has 15,000 to 20,000 clones, roughly 78% seen once; the top ten hold approximately 18%. The material was ileum tissue, obtained approximately 110 days after intestinal transplant. These receptor sequences come from a human patient who received an intestinal transplant, so some T cells may come from the graft donor.

As for this clone: The same CDR3 is also encoded by other DNA sequences in this sample. The chain joins TRBV20-1 to TRBJ2-7; D is undetermined. The germline gives CDR1 DFQATT, CDR2 SNEGSKA (reference sequence). Deletions cut 3 bases from V and 4 bases from J, with 7 bases between. The CDR3 length is 11 residues. CDR3 sequence: CSASWPYEQYF. The DNA of the CDR3 is TGCAGTGCTAGTTGGCCTTACGAGCAGTACTTC.

The gene calls are TRBV18 and TRBJ2-6; the match to TRBD1 covers 10 bases. The CDR3 length is 18 residues. After removal of 4 bases from V and 0 bases from J, the junction contained 6 bases not matched to a gene. Germline V gene lookup returns CDR1 KGHSH and CDR2 LQKENI. The CDR3 DNA reads as TGTGCCAGCTCACGACGGGGACAGGGGCCCTCTGGGGCCAACGTCCTGACTTTC. Translated: CASSRRGQGPSGANVLTF. Full variable domain (rest looked up from reference TRBV18 and TRBJ2-6): NAGVMQNPRHLVRRRGQEARLRCSPMKGHSHVYWYRQLPEEGLKFMVYLQKENIIDESGMPKERFSAEFPKEGPSILRIQQVVRGDSAAYFCASSRRGQGPSGANVLTFGAGSRLTVL.

In its sample, this clone was seen a few times. The chain combines TRBV30 with TRBJ1-1; D not resolved. V shed 2 bases and J shed 1 base, with 17 bases lying between them. Per the germline V gene, CDR1 is GTSNPN and CDR2 is SVGIG (reference sequence). The CDR3 spans 16 residues. CDR3 coding DNA: TGTGCCTGGAGTCTAGCCCTTCTCTCGTCGAACACTGAAGCTTTCTTT. It yields the protein CAWSLALLSSNTEAFF. The full variable domain, with the rest looked up from reference TRBV30 and TRBJ1-1, is SQTIHQWPATLVQPVGSPLSLECTVEGTSNPNLYWYRQAAGRGLQLLFYSVGIGQISSEVPQNLSASRPQDRQFILSSKKLLLSDSGFYLCAWSLALLSSNTEAFFGQGTRLTVV.

This chain joins TRBV19 and TRBJ2-6, with D tentatively TRBD1 (5 bases). CDR3 length equals 20 residues. Trimming shortened V by 1 base and J by 1 base, and 20 bases separated the two germline ends. Germline V gene lookup returns CDR1 LNHDA and CDR2 SQIVND (reference sequence). The CDR3 reads CASSIGRASGIGSGANVLTF. The CDR3 coding sequence is TGTGCCAGTAGTATAGGAAGGGCTTCAGGGATCGGTTCTGGGGCCAACGTCCTGACTTTC.

This chain uses TRBV7-9 with TRBJ1-2, with D unresolved. This CDR3 has 19 residues. Germline assignment: CDR1 SEHNR and CDR2 FQNEAQ (reference sequence). The V end lost 2 bases, the J end lost 6 bases, and 28 bases lay between the germline ends. CDR3 nucleotides: TGTGCCAGCAGCTTAAGAGGGCTTACCGTTTTGGGGTATTTGCATGGCTACACCTTC. Amino acids: CASSLRGLTVLGYLHGYTF.

V gene TRBV9 combines with J gene TRBJ2-1, with 8 nucleotides matching TRBD1. Looked up from germline, CDR1 is SGDLS and CDR2 is YYNGEE. The J segment lost 1 base and the V segment lost 1 base, leaving 16 bases of the junction unmatched. This CDR3 comprises 20 residues. The CDR3 coding sequence is TGTGCCAGCAGCGTACCCCACCCCCCGGGGCAGGGGGCGTCCTACAATGAGCAGTTCTTC. Protein: CASSVPHPPGQGASYNEQFF.

The rearrangement uses TRBV10-3 and TRBJ1-6; D is perhaps TRBD1 (5 bases). V lost 4 bases and J 10 bases, leaving 17 bases between the germline ends. Germline V gene lookup returns CDR1 ENHRY and CDR2 SYGVKD. The CDR3 spans 15 residues. The CDR3: CAISVSWDGNSPLHF. The CDR3 DNA sequence: TGTGCCATCAGTGTCAGTTGGGACGGGAACTCACCCCTCCACTTT.

This chain joins TRBV19 and TRBJ2-7; perhaps TRBD1 as D (6 bases). Germline V CDR1 and CDR2: LNHDA, SQIVND (reference sequence). The CDR3 loop spans 15 amino acids. Trimming pared 1 base from V and 3 bases from J, leaving 13 bases between. This CDR3 is CASSIVHRQVYEQYF. DNA for the CDR3: TGTGCCAGTAGTATAGTACACCGACAGGTCTACGAGCAGTACTTC.

The CDR3 is CSVDLIQGGDTEAFF. The CDR3 bases are TGCAGCGTTGATCTTATACAGGGAGGGGACACTGAAGCTTTCTTT. The chain carries TRBV29-1 and TRBJ1-1; a possible D gene is TRBD1 (6 bases). Germline V gene lookup returns CDR1 SQVTM and CDR2 ANQGSEA. Trimming removed 3 bases from V and 3 bases from J, with 17 bases in between. The CDR3 has 15 residues.

This clone is a singleton in its sample. This chain joins TRBV7-8 and TRBJ2-3, with D possibly matching TRBD1 (5 bases). Trimming removed 2 bases at V and 4 bases at J, with 13 bases between. The CDR3 is made up of 15 amino acids. From germline, CDR1 is SGHVS and CDR2 FQNEAQ. CDR3 DNA sequence: TGTGCCAGCAGCTTAAACAGGATAGGGCCAGATACGCAGTATTTT. Its translation is CASSLNRIGPDTQYF.

J is TRBJ2-2 and V is TRBV4-2, with 7 bases fitting TRBD1. This CDR3 spans 15 amino acids. J gave up 5 bases and V 1 base, and 4 bases lay outside the gene matches. The germline V gene encodes CDR1 LGHNA and CDR2 YNFKEQ. The CDR3 bases are TGTGCCAGCAGCCAAGCTACAGGGGAGACCGGGGAGCTGTTTTTT. The encoded protein is CASSQATGETGELFF.

The chain combines TRBV30 with TRBJ1-5; a weak D match, TRBD1 (5 bases). Between the trimmed V and J ends, which lost 4 bases and 11 bases, there was a span of 27 bases. The CDR3 spans 16 residues. Germline V gene data show CDR1 as GTSNPN and CDR2 as SVGIG (reference sequence). DNA of the CDR3: TGTGCCTGGAATCAGGGACGGCTGGGTCGGTCAGTGTCCCAGCATTTT. Protein: CAWNQGRLGRSVSQHF.

This clone was detected only a few times. A read error may explain this, as a much larger clone is one base away. Other DNA sequences in the sample encode the same CDR3. This chain links TRBV5-1 with TRBJ2-5; D is unresolved. Germline V CDR1 and CDR2: SGHRS, YFSETQ. The CDR3 is made up of 13 amino acids. V was trimmed by 0 bases and J by 1 base, leaving 4 bases between them. The CDR3 sequence is CASSLGAQETQYF. The DNA of the CDR3 is TGCGCCAGCAGCTTGGGTGCCCAAGAGACCCAGTACTTC.

The chain is built from TRBV28 and TRBJ2-3; 7 bases are shared with TRBD2. Losses at the gene ends were 5 bases for V and 2 bases for J; bases not matched to a gene: 10. The CDR3 totals 16 residues. From germline, CDR1 is MDHEN and CDR2 SYDVKM. DNA of the CDR3: TGTGCCAGCAGTCTCAAGCGGGGTAGAATCACAGATACGCAGTATTTT. It codes for CASSLKRGRITDTQYF.

The chain joins TRBV2 to TRBJ2-1; no firm D call. This CDR3 comprises 10 residues. The ends were cut back, 3 bases at V and 6 bases at J, with 0 bases in the middle. Germline V gene sequence: CDR1 SNHLY, CDR2 FYNNEI. CDR3 in amino acids: CASSDNEQFF. The CDR3 nucleotides read TGTGCCAGCAGTGACAATGAGCAGTTCTTC.

The chain carries TRBV29-1 and TRBJ1-1; perhaps TRBD1 as D (5 bases). Trimming took off 6 bases at V and 3 bases at J, with 14 bases between the two ends. This CDR3 is 13 amino acids long. Germline V gene data show CDR1 as SQVTM and CDR2 as ANQGSEA. CDR3 nucleotides: TGCAGCGTGCAGGGTCTTTGGGACACTGAAGCTTTCTTT. This encodes CSVQGLWDTEAFF.

CDR3 nucleotides: TGTGCCAGCAGCAAACTACGGGGACCTGCCCAAGAGACCCAGTACTTC. Translated, it gives CASSKLRGPAQETQYF. The rearrangement uses TRBV21-1 and TRBJ2-5. TRBV21-1 constitutes a pseudogene. The CDR3 loop spans 16 amino acids.

The genes are TRBV15 and TRBJ2-3, with 13 nucleotides matching TRBD2. Unmatched junction bases numbered 2, after V lost 0 bases and J lost 2 bases. The germline V gene has CDR1 LNHNV and CDR2 YYDKDF (reference sequence). The CDR3 loop spans 17 amino acids. The CDR3 loop is CATSRDGTSGDTDTQYF. The CDR3 DNA reads TGTGCCACCAGCAGAGATGGGACTAGCGGGGACACAGATACGCAGTATTTT.

V usage is TRBV18 and J usage is TRBJ1-5, with 7 bases identical to TRBD1. Germline loops: CDR1 KGHSH, CDR2 LQKENI. Trimming took 1 base from V and 4 from J; bases not matched to a gene: 10. This CDR3 comprises 17 residues. CDR3 sequence (DNA): TGTGCCAGCTCACCACGGCGACTGGACAGGCTGAATCAGCCCCAGCATTTT. Translating it yields CASSPRRLDRLNQPQHF. Based on the CDR3 plus reference TRBV18 and TRBJ1-5, the full variable domain is NAGVMQNPRHLVRRRGQEARLRCSPMKGHSHVYWYRQLPEEGLKFMVYLQKENIIDESGMPKERFSAEFPKEGPSILRIQQVVRGDSAAYFCASSPRRLDRLNQPQHFGDGTRLSIL.

The table lists this clone with a count of one. The chain carries TRBV7-4 and TRBJ1-1, with no clear D. The CDR3 is 17 residues long. V was trimmed by 3 bases and J by 0 bases, leaving 17 bases between them. CDR1 SGHVT and CDR2 SQSDAQ come from the germline V gene. CDR3: CASSFQRSGRMNTEAFF. The DNA of the CDR3 is TGTGCCAGCAGCTTCCAACGTTCCGGCAGGATGAACACTGAAGCTTTCTTT.

This clone was detected only once. The CDR3 reads CASSSRDRLTAFF. The DNA of the CDR3 is TGTGCCAGCAGCTCCCGGGACAGGCTAACTGCGTTCTTC. The rearrangement uses TRBV7-9 and TRBJ2-1; 8 nucleotides match TRBD1. This CDR3 spans 13 amino acids. Germline V gene data show CDR1 as SEHNR and CDR2 as FQNEAQ (reference sequence). V lost 4 bases to trimming and J lost 15 bases; unmatched junction nucleotides: 11.

The chain employs TRBV11-3 and TRBJ2-7, with TRBD2 identical over 8 bases. This CDR3 comprises 15 residues. Trimming took 1 base from V and 3 from J; bases not matched to a gene: 5. Germline-derived CDR1 and CDR2 are SGHNT and YENEEA. CDR3 region: CASSLASSGFYEQYF. CDR3 bases: TGTGCCAGCAGCTTAGCGTCTAGCGGGTTCTACGAGCAGTACTTC. Full variable domain (remainder filled in from reference TRBV11-3 and TRBJ2-7): EAGVVQSPRYKIIEKKQPVAFWCNPISGHNTLYWYLQNLGQGPELLIRYENEEAVDDSQLPKDRFSAERLKGVDSTLKIQPAELGDSAVYLCASSLASSGFYEQYFGPGTRLTVT.

The rearrangement uses TRBV6-5 and TRBJ1-1, with D tentatively TRBD1 (5 bases). Germline values: CDR1 MNHEY, CDR2 SVGAGI. Deletions cut 5 bases from V and 5 bases from J, with 12 bases between. This CDR3 is 13 amino acids long. The DNA for the CDR3 is TGTGCCAGCAGTGAACCAGGGTATACTGAAGCTTTCTTT. Its translation is CASSEPGYTEAFF.

The chain combines TRBV5-6 with TRBJ2-7, with TRBD2 matching over 13 bases. The CDR3 is 17 amino acids. CDR1 is SGHDT, CDR2 YYEEEE, per germline. V lost 2 bases and J lost 4; bases outside the gene matches: 9. CDR3 amino acids: CASSLSPGLAGRYEQYF. DNA for the CDR3: TGTGCCAGCAGCTTATCCCCGGGACTAGCGGGGAGATACGAGCAGTACTTC.

The chain combines TRBV28 with TRBJ2-1; a possible D gene is TRBD1 (6 bases). Trimming removed 5 bases at V and 6 bases at J, with 17 bases between. From germline, CDR1 is MDHEN and CDR2 SYDVKM. This CDR3 region has 15 residues. CDR3 amino acids: CASSGDKGCFNEQFF. Here the CDR3 DNA reads TGTGCCAGCAGTGGGGACAAAGGTTGCTTCAATGAGCAGTTCTTC. The full variable domain, its missing parts supplied by reference TRBV28 and TRBJ2-1, is DVKVTQSSRYLVKRTGEKVFLECVQDMDHENMFWYRQDPGLGLRLIYFSYDVKMKEKGDIPEGYSVSREKKERFSLILESASTNQTSMYLCASSGDKGCFNEQFFGPGTRLTVL.

The V gene is TRBV4-1, the J gene TRBJ2-2, with 8 nucleotides matching TRBD2. This CDR3 comprises 15 residues. V dropped 7 bases and J dropped 6; count of bases not matched to a gene: 10. The germline CDR1 and CDR2 sequences are MGHRA and YSYEKL. The CDR3 spells CASILSRLAPGELFF. In nucleotides, the CDR3 is TGCGCCAGCATCCTTAGTCGACTAGCGCCCGGGGAGCTGTTTTTT.

This clone showed up just once. Germline is not matched at one junction end, which may reflect a read error. The J gene is TRBJ2-5, the V gene TRBV23-1; D may be TRBD1 or TRBD2 (5 bases each). TRBV23-1 is labeled an ORF, and its function is uncertain. The CDR3 length is 14 residues. The CDR3: CASRQGTVQETQYF. The CDR3 region has the DNA TGCGCCAGCCGTCAAGGGACGGTACAAGAGACCCAGTACTTC.